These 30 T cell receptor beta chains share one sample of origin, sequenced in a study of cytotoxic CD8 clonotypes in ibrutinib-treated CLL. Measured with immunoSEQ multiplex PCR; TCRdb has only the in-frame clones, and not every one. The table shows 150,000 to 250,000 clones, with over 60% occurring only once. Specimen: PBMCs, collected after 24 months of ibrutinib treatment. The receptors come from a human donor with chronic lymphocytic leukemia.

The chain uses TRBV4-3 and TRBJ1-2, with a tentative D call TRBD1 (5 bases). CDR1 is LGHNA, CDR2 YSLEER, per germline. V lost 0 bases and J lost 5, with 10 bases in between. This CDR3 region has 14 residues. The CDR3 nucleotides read TGCGCCAGCAGCCAAGAAACGCGGGGGTATGGCTACACCTTC. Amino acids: CASSQETRGYGYTF.

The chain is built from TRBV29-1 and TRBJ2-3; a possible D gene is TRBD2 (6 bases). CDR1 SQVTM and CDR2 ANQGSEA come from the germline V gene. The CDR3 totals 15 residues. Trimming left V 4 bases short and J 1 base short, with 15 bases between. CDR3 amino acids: CSVGDGGDGTDTQYF. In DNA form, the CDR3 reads TGCAGCGTTGGCGACGGAGGGGACGGCACAGATACGCAGTATTTT.

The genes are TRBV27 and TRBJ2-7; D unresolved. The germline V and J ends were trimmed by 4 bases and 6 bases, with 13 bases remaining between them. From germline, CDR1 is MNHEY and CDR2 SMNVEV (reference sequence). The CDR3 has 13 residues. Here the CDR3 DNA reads TGTGCCAGCAGTTCGATAATTGGAGTCGAGCAGTACTTC. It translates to CASSSIIGVEQYF.

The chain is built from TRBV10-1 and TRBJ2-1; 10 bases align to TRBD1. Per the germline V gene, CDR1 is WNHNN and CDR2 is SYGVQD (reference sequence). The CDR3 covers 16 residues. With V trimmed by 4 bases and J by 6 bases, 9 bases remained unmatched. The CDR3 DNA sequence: TGCGCCAGCAGTGCTTGGACAGGGGGTCAGGGCAATGAGCAGTTCTTC. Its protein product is CASSAWTGGQGNEQFF.

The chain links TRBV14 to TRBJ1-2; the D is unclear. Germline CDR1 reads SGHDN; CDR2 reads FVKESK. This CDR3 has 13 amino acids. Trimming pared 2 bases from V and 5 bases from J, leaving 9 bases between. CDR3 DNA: TGTGCCAGCAGCCAACCTCGGTGGTATGGCTACACCTTC. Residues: CASSQPRWYGYTF.

CDR3 in amino acids: CASSRSGTPSYEQYF. The CDR3 region has the DNA TGTGCCAGCAGTAGATCCGGGACTCCCTCCTACGAGCAGTACTTC. The chain combines TRBV6-6 with TRBJ2-7; tentatively, D is TRBD2 (6 bases). Trimming took 5 bases from V and 0 from J, leaving 14 bases between them. The CDR3 totals 15 residues. CDR1 MNHNY and CDR2 SVGAGI come from the germline V gene (reference sequence).

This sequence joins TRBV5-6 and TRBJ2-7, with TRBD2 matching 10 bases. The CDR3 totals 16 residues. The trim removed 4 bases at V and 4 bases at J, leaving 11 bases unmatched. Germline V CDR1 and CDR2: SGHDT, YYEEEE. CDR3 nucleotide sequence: TGTGCCAGCAGCCCGTCGCTAGCGGGAGCCAAGTACGAGCAGTACTTC. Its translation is CASSPSLAGAKYEQYF.

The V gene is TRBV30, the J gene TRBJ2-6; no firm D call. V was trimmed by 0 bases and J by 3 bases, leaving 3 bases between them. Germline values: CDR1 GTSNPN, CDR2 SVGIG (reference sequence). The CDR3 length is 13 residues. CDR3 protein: CAWSVGGANVLTF. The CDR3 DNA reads TGTGCCTGGAGTGTAGGTGGGGCCAACGTCCTGACTTTC.

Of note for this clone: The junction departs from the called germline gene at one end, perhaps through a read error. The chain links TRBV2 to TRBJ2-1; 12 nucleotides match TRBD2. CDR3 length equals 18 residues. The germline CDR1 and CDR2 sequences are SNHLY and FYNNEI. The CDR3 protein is CVSRIWTSGTSSYNEQFF. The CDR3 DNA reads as TGTGTCAGCAGGATCTGGACTAGCGGGACGAGCTCCTACAATGAGCAGTTCTTC.

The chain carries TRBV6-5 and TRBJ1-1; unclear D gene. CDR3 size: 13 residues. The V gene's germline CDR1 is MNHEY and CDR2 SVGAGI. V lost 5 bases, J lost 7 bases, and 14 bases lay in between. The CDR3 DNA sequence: TGTGCCAGCAGTCAGCGGGGTAGCGTTGAAGCTTTCTTT. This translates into CASSQRGSVEAFF.

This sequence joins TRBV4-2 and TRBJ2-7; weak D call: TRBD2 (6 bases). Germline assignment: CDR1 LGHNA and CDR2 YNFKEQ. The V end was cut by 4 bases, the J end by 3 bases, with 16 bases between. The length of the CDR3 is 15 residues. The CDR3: CASSRDAGTHYEQYF. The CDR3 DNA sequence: TGTGCCAGCAGCCGAGATGCCGGGACTCACTACGAGCAGTACTTC.

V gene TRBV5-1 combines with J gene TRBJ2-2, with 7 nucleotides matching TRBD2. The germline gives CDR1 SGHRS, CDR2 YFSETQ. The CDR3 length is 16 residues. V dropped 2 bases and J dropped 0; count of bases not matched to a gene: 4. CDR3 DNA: TGCGCCAGCAGCTTTCCCAGCGGGGCGAACACCGGGGAGCTGTTTTTT. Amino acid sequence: CASSFPSGANTGELFF.

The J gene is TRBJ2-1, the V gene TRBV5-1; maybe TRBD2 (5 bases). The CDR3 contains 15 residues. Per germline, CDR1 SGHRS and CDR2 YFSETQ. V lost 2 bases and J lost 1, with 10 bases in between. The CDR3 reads CASSFRDQSYNEQFF. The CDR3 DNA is TGCGCCAGCAGCTTTCGGGATCAATCCTACAATGAGCAGTTCTTC.

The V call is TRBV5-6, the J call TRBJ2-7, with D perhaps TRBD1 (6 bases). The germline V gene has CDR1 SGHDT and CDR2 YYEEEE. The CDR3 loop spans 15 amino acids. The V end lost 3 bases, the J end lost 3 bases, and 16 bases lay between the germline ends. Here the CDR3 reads CASSSPGQEFYEQYF. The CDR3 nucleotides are TGTGCCAGCAGCTCACCGGGACAAGAGTTCTACGAGCAGTACTTC.

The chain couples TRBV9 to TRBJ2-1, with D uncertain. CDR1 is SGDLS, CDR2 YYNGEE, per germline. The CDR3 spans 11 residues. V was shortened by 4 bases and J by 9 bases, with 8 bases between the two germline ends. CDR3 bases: TGTGCCAGCAGCCGCGACCGTGAGCAGTTCTTC. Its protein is CASSRDREQFF.

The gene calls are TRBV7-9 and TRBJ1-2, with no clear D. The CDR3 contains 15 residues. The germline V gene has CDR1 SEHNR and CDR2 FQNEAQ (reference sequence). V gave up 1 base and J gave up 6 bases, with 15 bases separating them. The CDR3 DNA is TGTGCCAGCAGCTTAGTGAGCCGGGGTGGCGATGGCTACACCTTC. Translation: CASSLVSRGGDGYTF.

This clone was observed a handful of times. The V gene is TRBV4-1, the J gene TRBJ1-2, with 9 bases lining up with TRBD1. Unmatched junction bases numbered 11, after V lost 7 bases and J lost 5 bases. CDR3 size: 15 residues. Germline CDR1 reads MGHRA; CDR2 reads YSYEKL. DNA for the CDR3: TGCGCCAGCACACCCAATACAGGGGGCCGGTATGGCTACACCTTC. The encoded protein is CASTPNTGGRYGYTF.

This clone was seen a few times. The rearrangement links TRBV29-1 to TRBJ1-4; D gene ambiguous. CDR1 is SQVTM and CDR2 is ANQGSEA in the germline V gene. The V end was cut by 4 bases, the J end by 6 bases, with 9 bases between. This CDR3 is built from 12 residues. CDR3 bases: TGCAGCGTTGGCGGGTACGATGAAAAACTGTTTTTT. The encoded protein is CSVGGYDEKLFF.

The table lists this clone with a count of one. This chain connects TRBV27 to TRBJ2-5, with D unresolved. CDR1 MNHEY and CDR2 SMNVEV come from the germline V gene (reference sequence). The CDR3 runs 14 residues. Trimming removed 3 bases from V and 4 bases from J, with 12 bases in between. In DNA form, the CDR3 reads TGTGCCAGCAGTTTCAATCTGGCGACAGAGACCCAGTACTTC. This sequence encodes CASSFNLATETQYF.

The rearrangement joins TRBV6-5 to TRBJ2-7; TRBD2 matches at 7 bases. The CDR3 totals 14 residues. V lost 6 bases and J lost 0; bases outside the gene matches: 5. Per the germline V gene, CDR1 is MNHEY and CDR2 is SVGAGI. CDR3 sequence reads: CASRRSGISYEQYF. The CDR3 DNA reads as TGTGCCAGCAGAAGAAGCGGGATCTCCTACGAGCAGTACTTC.

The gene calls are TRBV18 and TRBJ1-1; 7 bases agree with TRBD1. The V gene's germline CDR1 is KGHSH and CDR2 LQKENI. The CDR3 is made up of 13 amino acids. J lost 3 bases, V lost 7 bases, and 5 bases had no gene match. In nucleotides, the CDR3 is TGTGCCAGCTGCGCTACAGGGGACACTGAAGCTTTCTTT. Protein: CASCATGDTEAFF.

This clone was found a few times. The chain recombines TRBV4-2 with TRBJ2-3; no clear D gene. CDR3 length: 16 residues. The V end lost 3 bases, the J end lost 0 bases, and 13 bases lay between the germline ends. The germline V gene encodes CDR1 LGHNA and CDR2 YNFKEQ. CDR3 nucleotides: TGTGCCAGCAGCCAGGATTACAGCTTGAGCACAGATACGCAGTATTTT. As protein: CASSQDYSLSTDTQYF.

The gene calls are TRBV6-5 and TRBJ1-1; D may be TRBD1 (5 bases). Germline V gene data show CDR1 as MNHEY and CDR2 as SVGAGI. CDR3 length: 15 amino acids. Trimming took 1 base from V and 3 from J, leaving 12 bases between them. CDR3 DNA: TGTGCCAGCAGTTACTTGGCAGGGCGAGACACTGAAGCTTTCTTT. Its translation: CASSYLAGRDTEAFF.

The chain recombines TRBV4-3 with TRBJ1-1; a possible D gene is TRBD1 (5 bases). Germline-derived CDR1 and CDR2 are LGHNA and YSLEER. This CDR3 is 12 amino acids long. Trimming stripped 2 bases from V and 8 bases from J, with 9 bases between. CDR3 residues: CASSQPGREAFF. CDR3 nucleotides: TGCGCCAGCAGCCAACCGGGACGGGAAGCTTTCTTT.

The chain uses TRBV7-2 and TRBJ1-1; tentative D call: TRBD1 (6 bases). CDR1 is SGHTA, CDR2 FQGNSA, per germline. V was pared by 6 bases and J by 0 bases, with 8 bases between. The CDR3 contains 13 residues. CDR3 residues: CASSTGLNTEAFF. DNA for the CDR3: TGTGCCAGCAGTACAGGGTTGAACACTGAAGCTTTCTTT. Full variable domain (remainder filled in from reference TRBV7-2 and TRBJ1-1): GAGVSQSPSNKVTEKGKDVELRCDPISGHTALYWYRQSLGQGLEFLIYFQGNSAPDKSGLPSDRFSAERTGGSVSTLTIQRTQQEDSAVYLCASSTGLNTEAFFGQGTRLTVV.

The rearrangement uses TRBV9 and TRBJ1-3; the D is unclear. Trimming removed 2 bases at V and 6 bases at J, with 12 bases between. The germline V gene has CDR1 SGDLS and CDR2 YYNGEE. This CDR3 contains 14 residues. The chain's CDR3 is CASSVGIGENTIYF. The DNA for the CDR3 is TGTGCCAGCAGCGTTGGGATCGGGGAAAACACCATATATTTT.

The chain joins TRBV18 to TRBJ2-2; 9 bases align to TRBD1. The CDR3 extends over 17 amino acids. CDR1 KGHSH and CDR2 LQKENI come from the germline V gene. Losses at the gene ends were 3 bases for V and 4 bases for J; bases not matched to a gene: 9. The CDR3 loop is CASSPLRGQGTTGELFF. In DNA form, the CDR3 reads TGTGCCAGCTCACCCCTCAGGGGACAGGGAACCACCGGGGAGCTGTTTTTT. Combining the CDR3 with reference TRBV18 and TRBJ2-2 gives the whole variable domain NAGVMQNPRHLVRRRGQEARLRCSPMKGHSHVYWYRQLPEEGLKFMVYLQKENIIDESGMPKERFSAEFPKEGPSILRIQQVVRGDSAAYFCASSPLRGQGTTGELFFGEGSRLTVL.

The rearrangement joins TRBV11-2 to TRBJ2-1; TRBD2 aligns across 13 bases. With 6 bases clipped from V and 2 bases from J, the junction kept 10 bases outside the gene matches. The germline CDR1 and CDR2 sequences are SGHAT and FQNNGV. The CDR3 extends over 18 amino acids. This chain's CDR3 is CASRPLAGGERPYNEQFF. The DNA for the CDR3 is TGTGCCAGCAGGCCACTAGCGGGAGGGGAACGTCCCTACAATGAGCAGTTCTTC.

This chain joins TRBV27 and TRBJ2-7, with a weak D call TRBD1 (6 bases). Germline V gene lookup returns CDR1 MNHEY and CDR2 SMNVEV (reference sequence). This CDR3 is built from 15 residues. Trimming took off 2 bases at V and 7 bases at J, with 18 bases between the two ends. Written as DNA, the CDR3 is TGTGCCAGCAGTTTAAAAATCTCAGGGGCAGGTGAGCAGTACTTC. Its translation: CASSLKISGAGEQYF.

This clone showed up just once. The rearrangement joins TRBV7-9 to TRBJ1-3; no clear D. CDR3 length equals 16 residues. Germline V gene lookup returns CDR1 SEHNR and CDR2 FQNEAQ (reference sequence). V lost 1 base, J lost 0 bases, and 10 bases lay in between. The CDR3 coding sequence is TGTGCCAGCAGCTTAGACGGCGGCTTCTCTGGAAACACCATATATTTT. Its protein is CASSLDGGFSGNTIYF.